One and the same sample provided the 19 T cell receptor beta chains below, sequenced in a study of CD8 T cells in ankylosing spondylitis. TCRdb passed the 5' RACE reads through MiXCR, listing each CDR3 protein once. Among some 840,000 distinct CDR3 sequences listed, about 10% were seen once. Study-level findings and limits: There was a TCR beta motif, made of several highly homologous variants, that appeared characteristic of ankylosing spondylitis blood.

The antigens of these receptors remain unknown. Input material: blood, either unsorted or a sorted T cell fraction (not recorded which). The receptors were gathered from a male donor with ankylosing spondylitis.

The table lists this clonotype with a few counts. The chain couples TRBV7-9 to TRBJ1-4; D may be TRBD1 (5 bases). Trimming left V 5 bases short and J 4 bases short, with 11 bases between. This CDR3 is 14 amino acids long. Germline V gene lookup returns CDR1 SEHNR and CDR2 FQNEAQ (reference sequence). CDR3 amino acids: CASSQDTYNEKLFF. The CDR3 coding sequence is TGTGCCAGCAGCCAGGACACTTATAATGAAAAACTGTTTTTT.

This clonotype was observed a handful of times. The chain couples TRBV7-3 to TRBJ2-5; D gene uncertain. The germline gives CDR1 SGHTA, CDR2 FQGTGA. The CDR3 consists of 14 residues. Trimming removed 5 bases at V and 2 bases at J, with 12 bases between. This chain's CDR3 is CASSPAARQETQYF. CDR3 nucleotides: TGTGCCAGCAGCCCGGCGGCGAGACAAGAGACCCAGTACTTC.

Only a few counts were recorded for this clonotype. This chain uses TRBV7-2 with TRBJ2-1, with D possibly called TRBD1 or TRBD2 (5 bases each). With 4 bases removed from V and 6 bases from J, the gap between germline ends came to 10 bases. The germline V gene has CDR1 SGHTA and CDR2 FQGNSA. The CDR3 runs 13 residues. For the CDR3, the DNA is TGTGCCAGCAGCTGGGGCGCGGGCAATGAGCAGTTCTTC. This codes for CASSWGAGNEQFF.

Many counts were recorded for this clonotype. The V call is TRBV29-1, the J call TRBJ1-1; perhaps TRBD1 as D (5 bases). The CDR3 runs 10 residues. CDR1 and CDR2 (germline): SQVTM, ANQGSEA. Trimming removed 6 bases at V and 10 bases at J, with 12 bases between. CDR3 sequence: CSVRRGAAFF. DNA for the CDR3: TGCAGCGTCCGACGGGGCGCAGCTTTCTTT.

This clonotype was picked up many times. This sequence joins TRBV7-3 and TRBJ1-2; D gene uncertain. The germline gives CDR1 SGHTA, CDR2 FQGTGA. The CDR3 runs 14 residues. V lost 1 base to trimming and J lost 6 bases, with 12 bases between them. CDR3 bases: TGTGCCAGCAGCTTAAGACACGGGGATAATGGCTACACCTTC. Its protein product is CASSLRHGDNGYTF.

This sequence joins TRBV27 and TRBJ1-2; 7 bases agree with TRBD1. This CDR3 contains 16 residues. After removal of 4 bases from V and 2 bases from J, the junction contained 10 bases not matched to a gene. Per germline, CDR1 MNHEY and CDR2 SMNVEV (reference sequence). The CDR3 here is CASSSFIRGPNYGYTF. In DNA form, the CDR3 reads TGTGCCAGCAGTTCATTCATTAGGGGGCCAAACTATGGCTACACCTTC.

This clonotype was detected many times. The rearrangement uses TRBV12-3 or TRBV12-4 and TRBJ1-1; 8 nucleotides agree with TRBD1. With 7 bases clipped from V and 5 bases from J, the junction kept 6 bases outside the gene matches. The CDR3 is made up of 13 amino acids. CDR3 sequence (DNA): TGTGCCAGCACCCGGACAGGGAAGACTGAAGCTTTCTTT. Its protein product is CASTRTGKTEAFF.

The V call is TRBV12-3 or TRBV12-4, the J call TRBJ2-3; D gene ambiguous. This CDR3 spans 16 amino acids. Between the trimmed V and J ends, which lost 7 bases and 7 bases, there was a span of 24 bases. CDR3: CASTKIGSLEGNTQYF. CDR3 coding DNA: TGTGCCAGCACCAAGATAGGTAGCCTGGAAGGAAATACGCAGTATTTT.

This clonotype has just a few counts. The J gene is TRBJ2-3, the V gene TRBV13, with 8 bases lining up with TRBD2. After removal of 3 bases from V and 0 bases from J, the junction contained 5 bases not matched to a gene. Germline V gene sequence: CDR1 PRHDT, CDR2 FYEKMQ (reference sequence). This CDR3 has 16 residues. The CDR3 nucleotides read TGTGCCAGCAGCTTTAGACTAGCGAGGAGCACAGATACGCAGTATTTT. Residues: CASSFRLARSTDTQYF.

This clonotype was counted between two and nine times. This chain joins TRBV28 and TRBJ2-6; D is ambiguous. Per germline, CDR1 MDHEN and CDR2 SYDVKM. This CDR3 comprises 15 residues. The V gene lost 3 bases and the J gene lost 4 bases, with 10 bases spanning the gap. The CDR3 DNA sequence: TGTGCCAGCAGTTTGTTCGGTTCCGGGGCCAACGTCCTGACTTTC. It encodes CASSLFGSGANVLTF. The whole variable domain, filled in from reference TRBV28 and TRBJ2-6, reads DVKVTQSSRYLVKRTGEKVFLECVQDMDHENMFWYRQDPGLGLRLIYFSYDVKMKEKGDIPEGYSVSREKKERFSLILESASTNQTSMYLCASSLFGSGANVLTFGAGSRLTVL.

This sequence joins TRBV7-2 and TRBJ1-1; D ambiguous. V was pared by 5 bases and J by 0 bases, with 13 bases between. The CDR3 length is 15 residues. Germline CDR1 SGHTA, CDR2 FQGNSA. The CDR3 DNA is TGTGCCAGCAGCCGAGGACGCCTGATGAACACTGAAGCTTTCTTT. It specifies CASSRGRLMNTEAFF.

This chain joins TRBV6-2 or TRBV6-3 and TRBJ2-1; the D is unclear. V lost 1 base, J lost 0 bases, and 10 bases lay in between. CDR3 length: 16 amino acids. CDR1 MNHEY and CDR2 SVGEGT come from the germline V gene. DNA of the CDR3: TGTGCCAGCAGTTACTTTCAGGACCGCTCCTACAATGAGCAGTTCTTC. Translated: CASSYFQDRSYNEQFF.

This clonotype was counted many times. The chain couples TRBV15 to TRBJ2-7; D may be TRBD2 (5 bases). The CDR3 has 13 residues. The V and J ends lost 4 bases and 4 bases respectively, with 11 bases between them. Germline V gene data show CDR1 as LNHNV and CDR2 as YYDKDF (reference sequence). The CDR3 region is CATSTEVGYEQYF. The CDR3 DNA follows: TGTGCCACCAGCACGGAGGTGGGATACGAGCAGTACTTC.

This clonotype was seen at least ten times. The chain couples TRBV20-1 to TRBJ1-3; D possibly corresponds to TRBD1 (6 bases). Looked up from germline, CDR1 is DFQATT and CDR2 is SNEGSKA (reference sequence). V dropped 6 bases and J dropped 7 bases, with 19 bases sitting between them. The CDR3 consists of 14 residues. The CDR3 sequence is CSASAGAGRNTIYF. CDR3 sequence (DNA): TGCAGTGCGAGCGCAGGGGCTGGTCGTAACACCATATATTTT.

This clonotype showed up just a few times. The chain couples TRBV24-1 to TRBJ2-7; 7 bases map to TRBD2. The CDR3 spans 14 residues. CDR1 is KGHDR and CDR2 is SFDVKD in the germline V gene. J gave up 3 bases and V 2 bases, and 3 bases lay outside the gene matches. The CDR3 DNA reads as TGTGCCACCAGTGATTCCAGCGGGAACTACGAGCAGTACTTC. Translating it yields CATSDSSGNYEQYF.

J is TRBJ2-7 and V is TRBV12-3 or TRBV12-4; perhaps TRBD2 as D (7 bases). The V end lost 5 bases, the J end lost 2 bases, and 16 bases lay between the germline ends. The CDR3 is made up of 15 amino acids. This CDR3 is CASSLLGGATYEQYF. The DNA for the CDR3 is TGTGCCAGCAGTCTGTTGGGGGGGGCTACCTACGAGCAGTACTTC.

J is TRBJ1-1 and V is TRBV5-1; D gene unclear. The V end was cut by 7 bases, the J end by 2 bases, with 12 bases between. The CDR3 is made up of 13 amino acids. The germline V gene encodes CDR1 SGHRS and CDR2 YFSETQ. CDR3 in DNA: TGCGCCAGCGCTGTCCAAGTAAACACTGAAGCTTTCTTT. Protein sequence: CASAVQVNTEAFF.

This clonotype was detected only a few times. The J gene is TRBJ1-6, the V gene TRBV12-3 or TRBV12-4; TRBD1 matches 7 bases. V gave up 1 base and J gave up 12 bases; unmatched junction bases: 3. This CDR3 contains 13 residues. This chain's CDR3 is CASSLDRGLPLHF. The DNA of the CDR3 is TGTGCCAGCAGTTTAGACAGGGGTTTACCCCTCCACTTT.

This clonotype was seen many times. V is TRBV20-1 and J is TRBJ2-1; D gene unclear. Trimming removed 4 bases at V and 10 bases at J, with 11 bases between. Germline lookup yields CDR1 DFQATT and CDR2 SNEGSKA (reference sequence). The CDR3 has 11 residues. For the CDR3, the DNA is TGCAGTGCTAACCCGTCGGACGAGCAGTTCTTC. This codes for CSANPSDEQFF.